This T cell receptor (beta chain) was observed in a study of shared clonotypes between healthy human individuals. Study-level information: Samples came from two female and a few male donors aged 18 to 49.

The authors loaded roughly 200 ng DNA, roughly 33,000 T cell genomes, into sorted-subset replicate PCRs. Assay used: immunoSEQ multiplex PCR; TCRdb lists only in-frame clones, some missing. The sample includes roughly 590,000 clones, nearly 97% of them seen just once. Naive CD8 cells were CD45RO-negative, positively selected for CCR7, excluding terminally differentiated effector memory CD45RA+ cells. Recent vaccinations or acute infections were absent in the healthy HIV-negative adult donors. In the case of this clone: Its antigen remains unidentified.

The V and J ends lost 3 bases and 3 bases respectively, with 10 bases between them. Per germline, CDR1 SGHDT and CDR2 YYEEEE. There are 13 residues in the CDR3. Study conclusions and caveats: Estimated clonotype richness was generally higher in naive than memory subsets.

The rearrangement joins TRBV5-6 to TRBJ2-7; D is possibly TRBD1 (5 bases). The receptor was derived from a woman in her 30s in good health. Sequenced sample: naive CD8+ T cells sorted from blood. The CDR3: CASSSPQGYEQYF. The CDR3 DNA sequence: TGTGCCAGCAGCTCGCCCCAGGGCTACGAGCAGTACTTC.